These 29 T cell receptor beta chains were sequenced from one sample in a study of blood T cell repertoires in COVID-19. Using immunoSEQ multiplex PCR, the repertoire was profiled, and TCRdb retains in-frame clones only, with some absent. The sample yields tens of thousands of clones, 82% seen once. Input material: peripheral blood. These receptors were obtained from an elderly woman with acute or convalescent COVID-19.

This clone has more than one count but fewer than ten. The rearrangement joins TRBV12-3 or TRBV12-4 to TRBJ1-3; D ambiguous. Trimming left V 8 bases short and J 10 bases short, with 15 bases between. The CDR3 covers 12 residues. The CDR3 DNA reads as TGTGCCAGCTGTTACGTGCGAGGGACCATATATTTT. The encoded protein is CASCYVRGTIYF.

CDR3 region: CASSGQPNTEAFF. The CDR3 nucleotides read TGTGCCAGCAGTGGACAGCCGAACACTGAAGCTTTCTTT. The chain carries TRBV21-1 and TRBJ1-1; the D call in the table, TRBD1, was not verified against the DNA. TRBV21-1 is tagged as a pseudogene. The CDR3 is made up of 13 amino acids.

V gene TRBV28 combines with J gene TRBJ2-7, with D maybe TRBD2 (6 bases). The CDR3 runs to 14 residues. V was pared by 8 bases and J by 1 base, with 15 bases between. The germline V gene encodes CDR1 MDHEN and CDR2 SYDVKM. CDR3 nucleotides: TGTGCCAGCCAAGTCCCCGGGGGTTCCTACGAGCAGTACTTC. Its protein is CASQVPGGSYEQYF.

The genes are TRBV5-4 and TRBJ2-3; 7 positions agree with TRBD1. The ends lost 0 bases at V and 6 bases at J; junction bases unmatched: 10. From germline, CDR1 is SGHNT and CDR2 YYREEE (reference sequence). The CDR3 consists of 16 residues. The CDR3 region is CASSLGGNTGVDTQYF. CDR3 nucleotides: TGTGCCAGCAGCTTGGGAGGGAATACAGGGGTGGATACGCAGTATTTT.

The rearrangement joins TRBV5-1 to TRBJ2-5; 14 bases are a match to TRBD2. The CDR3 has 16 amino acids. Germline V CDR1 and CDR2: SGHRS, YFSETQ. V was clipped by 3 bases and J by 5 bases; unmatched bases: 6. CDR3 in amino acids: CASSWGTSGSEETQYF. CDR3 sequence (DNA): TGCGCCAGCAGCTGGGGGACTAGCGGGAGTGAGGAGACCCAGTACTTC. The whole variable domain, filled in from reference TRBV5-1 and TRBJ2-5, reads KAGVTQTPRYLIKTRGQQVTLSCSPISGHRSVSWYQQTPGQGLQFLFEYFSETQRNKGNFPGRFSGRQFSNSRSEMNVSTLELGDSALYLCASSWGTSGSEETQYFGPGTRLLVL.

V gene TRBV11-3 combines with J gene TRBJ2-1; a possible D gene is TRBD1 (6 bases). The germline CDR1 and CDR2 sequences are SGHNT and YENEEA. This CDR3 has 16 amino acids. V lost 3 bases to trimming and J lost 1 base, with 13 bases between them. The CDR3 spells CASSLTGTHSYNEQFF. CDR3 nucleotide sequence: TGTGCCAGCAGCTTGACCGGGACACATTCCTACAATGAGCAGTTCTTC.

The chain has TRBV10-3 and TRBJ1-6; 9 positions match TRBD1. The germline V gene has CDR1 ENHRY and CDR2 SYGVKD. The CDR3 covers 16 residues. The V gene end was trimmed by 5 bases and the J gene end by 7 bases; junction bases not matched to a gene: 9. CDR3 residues: CAISTPSGQGNSPLHF. The CDR3 DNA sequence: TGTGCCATCAGTACCCCCTCCGGACAGGGGAATTCACCCCTCCACTTT.

The chain joins TRBV6-1 to TRBJ2-7; possible D gene TRBD2, 6 bases. This CDR3 has 15 residues. Trimming took off 1 base at V and 2 bases at J, with 12 bases between the two ends. Per the germline V gene, CDR1 is MNHNS and CDR2 is SASEGT. CDR3 amino acids: CASSEVASATYEQYF. The CDR3, as DNA: TGTGCCAGCAGTGAAGTGGCTAGCGCAACCTACGAGCAGTACTTC.

V usage is TRBV27 and J usage is TRBJ1-1; 7 nucleotides line up with TRBD1. With V trimmed by 4 bases and J by 1 base, 6 bases remained unmatched. CDR3 length: 15 amino acids. CDR1 and CDR2 from the germline V gene are MNHEY and SMNVEV (reference sequence). The CDR3 spells CASSSRTGGNTEAFF. The CDR3 bases are TGTGCCAGCAGTTCCCGGACAGGAGGGAACACTGAAGCTTTCTTT.

This clone was found a few times. V usage is TRBV5-1 and J usage is TRBJ2-2, with TRBD2 as a possible D gene (5 bases). The CDR3 covers 15 residues. Germline lookup yields CDR1 SGHRS and CDR2 YFSETQ. Deletions cut 0 bases from V and 0 bases from J, with 6 bases between. DNA for the CDR3: TGCGCCAGCAGCTTGGAAGCGGCGAACACCGGGGAGCTGTTTTTT. The encoded protein is CASSLEAANTGELFF.

This clone was counted a single time. The V call is TRBV28, the J call TRBJ2-1; 9 bases align to TRBD1. Germline lookup yields CDR1 MDHEN and CDR2 SYDVKM. Trimming removed 3 bases from V and 9 bases from J; junction bases left unmatched: 12. CDR3 length: 16 residues. The CDR3 reads CASSFHRDRVSAEQFF. The CDR3 nucleotides are TGTGCCAGCAGTTTCCACCGGGACAGGGTTAGCGCTGAGCAGTTCTTC.

The chain is built from TRBV2 and TRBJ2-7; D is uncertain. Trimming pared 6 bases from V and 2 bases from J, leaving 26 bases between. CDR1 SNHLY and CDR2 FYNNEI come from the germline V gene. The CDR3 consists of 18 residues. CDR3 protein: CASSYDWRDPPEPYEQYF. For the CDR3, the DNA is TGTGCCAGCAGCTATGATTGGAGAGATCCTCCCGAGCCCTACGAGCAGTACTTC.

The chain employs TRBV27 and TRBJ2-1; 8 nucleotides agree with TRBD2. The V gene's germline CDR1 is MNHEY and CDR2 SMNVEV (reference sequence). V trimming: 6 bases; J trimming: 6 bases; junction bases outside the gene matches: 10. The CDR3 runs to 15 residues. The CDR3 here is CASSLGGLVVNEQFF. The DNA for the CDR3 is TGTGCCAGCAGCCTGGGGGGACTAGTTGTCAATGAGCAGTTCTTC.

V gene TRBV3-1 (or the pseudogene TRBV3-2) combines with J gene TRBJ2-3, with TRBD2 as a possible D gene (6 bases). Germline assignment: CDR1 LGHDT and CDR2 YNNKEL (reference sequence). Deletions cut 1 base from V and 3 bases from J, with 8 bases between. This CDR3 has 14 amino acids. CDR3 protein: CASSQGRETDTQYF. The CDR3, as DNA: TGTGCCAGCAGCCAAGGGCGGGAAACAGATACGCAGTATTTT.

The chain couples TRBV6-5 to TRBJ1-2, with TRBD1 as a possible D gene (5 bases). V lost 2 bases, J lost 7 bases, and 11 bases lay in between. The CDR3 extends over 13 amino acids. The germline CDR1 and CDR2 sequences are MNHEY and SVGAGI. CDR3 amino acids: CASSYAGLGGYTF. For the CDR3, the DNA is TGTGCCAGCAGTTACGCAGGGTTGGGTGGCTACACCTTC.

CDR3 DNA: TGTGCCAGCAGCCTGGGGGGGGCGAGCAATCAGCCCCAGCATTTT. Translation: CASSLGGASNQPQHF. The chain combines TRBV7-9 with TRBJ1-5, with D maybe TRBD1 (6 bases). CDR1 and CDR2 (germline): SEHNR, FQNEAQ (reference sequence). The germline V and J ends were trimmed by 5 bases and 1 base, with 12 bases remaining between them. This CDR3 is built from 15 residues.

The rearrangement uses TRBV7-2 and TRBJ1-6, with 11 bases aligning to TRBD1. The J segment lost 8 bases and the V segment lost 5 bases, leaving 11 bases of the junction unmatched. CDR1 SGHTA and CDR2 FQGNSA come from the germline V gene. The CDR3 runs to 17 residues. This CDR3 reads CASSHWDRGKFYSPLHF. As DNA, the CDR3 is TGTGCCAGCAGCCACTGGGACAGGGGGAAATTTTATTCACCCCTCCACTTT. Drawing the rest from reference TRBV7-2 and TRBJ1-6, the complete variable domain is GAGVSQSPSNKVTEKGKDVELRCDPISGHTALYWYRQSLGQGLEFLIYFQGNSAPDKSGLPSDRFSAERTGGSVSTLTIQRTQQEDSAVYLCASSHWDRGKFYSPLHFGNGTRLTVT.

The rearrangement uses TRBV18 and TRBJ2-5; D remains unclear. Germline V gives CDR1 KGHSH, CDR2 LQKENI. V lost 1 base and J lost 3, with 18 bases in between. This CDR3 is built from 17 residues. The CDR3 loop is CASSPLAPGGVKETQYF. CDR3 bases: TGTGCCAGCTCACCACTCGCTCCCGGCGGAGTTAAAGAGACCCAGTACTTC.

This rearrangement joins TRBV28 to TRBJ1-2, with D unclear. The length of the CDR3 is 11 residues. The V and J ends lost 5 bases and 7 bases respectively, with 8 bases between them. Germline-derived CDR1 and CDR2 are MDHEN and SYDVKM. The CDR3 reads CASSIGVGYTF. The CDR3 DNA follows: TGTGCCAGCAGTATCGGGGTTGGCTACACCTTC.

J is TRBJ1-5 and V is TRBV18, with D unclear. The ends were cut back, 7 bases at V and 4 bases at J, with 11 bases in the middle. Germline V gene sequence: CDR1 KGHSH, CDR2 LQKENI. This CDR3 contains 13 residues. The CDR3 spells CASCLGDNQPQHF. In DNA form, the CDR3 reads TGTGCCAGCTGTTTGGGAGATAATCAGCCCCAGCATTTT. Together with reference TRBV18 and TRBJ1-5, the CDR3 gives the full variable domain: NAGVMQNPRHLVRRRGQEARLRCSPMKGHSHVYWYRQLPEEGLKFMVYLQKENIIDESGMPKERFSAEFPKEGPSILRIQQVVRGDSAAYFCASCLGDNQPQHFGDGTRLSIL.

The gene calls are TRBV3-1 (or the pseudogene TRBV3-2) and TRBJ2-1; 7 positions agree with TRBD2. V lost 4 bases to trimming and J lost 0 bases; unmatched junction nucleotides: 12. CDR3 length: 18 amino acids. Germline lookup yields CDR1 LGHDT and CDR2 YNNKEL (reference sequence). The CDR3 nucleotides read TGTGCCAGCAGCCGAACCGGGACTATATACAGCTCCTACAATGAGCAGTTCTTC. Translation: CASSRTGTIYSSYNEQFF.

This clone was found once. This sequence joins TRBV11-3 and TRBJ1-1, with 7 bases fitting TRBD1. From germline, CDR1 is SGHNT and CDR2 YENEEA. V shed 5 bases and J 4 bases; nucleotides not matched to a gene: 1. The length of the CDR3 is 12 residues. CDR3 DNA sequence: TGTGCCAGCAGCCGGACAGGCACTGAAGCTTTCTTT. This sequence encodes CASSRTGTEAFF.

The chain links TRBV19 to TRBJ2-6; D gene ambiguous. Germline values: CDR1 LNHDA, CDR2 SQIVND (reference sequence). The ends were cut back, 1 base at V and 4 bases at J, with 8 bases in the middle. CDR3 length: 15 amino acids. Here the CDR3 DNA reads TGTGCCAGTAGTATAGTCGGGTTGGGGGCCAACGTCCTGACTTTC. This gives the protein CASSIVGLGANVLTF.

This clone was observed a few times. V usage is TRBV10-1 and J usage is TRBJ1-2; tentative D call: TRBD1 (5 bases). The CDR3 is 13 residues long. Germline assignment: CDR1 WNHNN and CDR2 SYGVQD (reference sequence). The V gene lost 0 bases and the J gene lost 8 bases, with 10 bases spanning the gap. DNA of the CDR3: TGCGCCAGCAGTGAGTCGCAGGGCCGCGGCTACACCTTC. Encoded protein: CASSESQGRGYTF.

The V call is TRBV19, the J call TRBJ2-2, with 10 bases aligning to TRBD1. V gave up 6 bases and J gave up 7 bases; unmatched junction bases: 17. Germline CDR1 reads LNHDA; CDR2 reads SQIVND (reference sequence). This CDR3 contains 18 residues. The CDR3 loop is CASSPIPRTGGYGGELFF. CDR3 nucleotide sequence: TGTGCCAGTAGCCCTATCCCGCGGACAGGGGGTTACGGCGGGGAGCTGTTTTTT.

The rearrangement links TRBV7-8 to TRBJ1-2; the match to TRBD1 covers 8 bases. Germline V gene data show CDR1 as SGHVS and CDR2 as FQNEAQ. The length of the CDR3 is 18 residues. V lost 5 bases to trimming and J lost 0 bases; unmatched junction nucleotides: 14. This CDR3 is CASSPTLTGARANYGYTF. CDR3 sequence (DNA): TGTGCCAGCAGCCCTACCCTGACAGGGGCGAGGGCTAACTATGGCTACACCTTC.

V is TRBV10-1 and J is TRBJ2-3, with a possible D match to TRBD1 (5 bases). With 6 bases removed from V and 6 bases from J, the gap between germline ends came to 13 bases. The germline gives CDR1 WNHNN, CDR2 SYGVQD (reference sequence). This CDR3 is 13 amino acids long. CDR3 loop: CASSPPQADTQYF. The CDR3 coding sequence is TGCGCCAGCAGCCCACCACAGGCGGATACGCAGTATTTT.

V and J are TRBV27 and TRBJ2-7; D is ambiguous. The V and J ends lost 5 bases and 3 bases respectively, with 14 bases between them. The CDR3 totals 14 residues. The germline gives CDR1 MNHEY, CDR2 SMNVEV (reference sequence). Here the CDR3 DNA reads TGTGCCAGCAGTCCGCTGAGGCAGAGCTACGAGCAGTACTTC. It translates to CASSPLRQSYEQYF.

The count of this clone is one. The gene calls are TRBV29-1 and TRBJ2-5; 9 nucleotides line up with TRBD1. Germline values: CDR1 SQVTM, CDR2 ANQGSEA. V was clipped by 5 bases and J by 1 base; unmatched bases: 2. This CDR3 spans 13 amino acids. As DNA, the CDR3 is TGCAGCGTTTGGACAGGGGTCCAAGAGACCCAGTACTTC. Translation: CSVWTGVQETQYF.